One and the same sample provided the 27 T cell receptor beta chains below, sequenced in a study of T cell responses to AZD1222 COVID-19 vaccine. Repertoires were generated with immunoSEQ multiplex PCR, while TCRdb's copy carries only in-frame clones and drops some. Here the sample spans tens of thousands of clones, 85% to 95% being singletons. Specimen: peripheral blood, collected on day 0 of AZD1222 vaccination. The receptors were sampled from an adult in good health.

The chain joins TRBV5-1 to TRBJ2-1; maybe TRBD2 (7 bases). The CDR3 runs to 15 residues. The V gene lost 5 bases and the J gene lost 0 bases, with 12 bases spanning the gap. In germline, CDR1 is SGHRS, CDR2 YFSETQ. CDR3 amino acids: CASRAAGASYNEQFF. The CDR3 DNA sequence: TGCGCCAGCAGGGCCGCGGGGGCCTCCTACAATGAGCAGTTCTTC. The whole variable domain, filled in from reference TRBV5-1 and TRBJ2-1, reads KAGVTQTPRYLIKTRGQQVTLSCSPISGHRSVSWYQQTPGQGLQFLFEYFSETQRNKGNFPGRFSGRQFSNSRSEMNVSTLELGDSALYLCASRAAGASYNEQFFGPGTRLTVL.

The rearrangement joins TRBV6-1 to TRBJ1-3; D is perhaps TRBD1 (5 bases). Between the trimmed V and J ends, which lost 3 bases and 9 bases, there was a span of 9 bases. From germline, CDR1 is MNHNS and CDR2 SASEGT. The CDR3 is 12 amino acids. The CDR3 DNA sequence: TGTGCCAGCAGTGAGCGAGGGACCACCATATATTTT. Protein sequence: CASSERGTTIYF.

The rearrangement joins TRBV5-6 to TRBJ1-2, with D uncertain. Trimming stripped 1 base from V and 0 bases from J, with 10 bases between. The CDR3 extends over 15 amino acids. Germline V gene data show CDR1 as SGHDT and CDR2 as YYEEEE. For the CDR3, the DNA is TGTGCCAGCAGCTTGTTTCTGGGTACTAACTATGGCTACACCTTC. Translation gives CASSLFLGTNYGYTF.

The chain combines TRBV9 with TRBJ1-1, with D possibly being TRBD1 (6 bases). Trimming took off 0 bases at V and 4 bases at J, with 13 bases between the two ends. CDR1 SGDLS and CDR2 YYNGEE come from the germline V gene. The CDR3 contains 15 residues. The CDR3 nucleotides are TGTGCCAGCAGCGTAGCCGCAGCAGGGGCCACTGAAGCTTTCTTT. It codes for CASSVAAAGATEAFF.

This rearrangement joins TRBV6-2 or TRBV6-3 to TRBJ2-7; D remains ambiguous. CDR1 and CDR2 from the germline V gene are MNHEY and SVGEGT. With 5 bases removed from V and 6 bases from J, the gap between germline ends came to 11 bases. This CDR3 comprises 12 residues. This CDR3 is CASSHTVAEQYF. The DNA for the CDR3 is TGTGCCAGCAGTCACACGGTGGCCGAGCAGTACTTC.

About this clone: Germline is not matched at one junction end, which may reflect a read error. CDR3 DNA sequence: TGTGCCGGGAGGACAGGGGTTATGACAGATACGCAGTATTTT. Its protein product is CAGRTGVMTDTQYF. The rearrangement joins TRBV30 to TRBJ2-3, with TRBD1 matching 9 bases. The germline CDR1 and CDR2 sequences are GTSNPN and SVGIG (reference sequence). This CDR3 is built from 14 residues.

In this sample, this clone turned up once. This chain links TRBV7-2 with TRBJ1-3; tentative D call: TRBD1 (6 bases). Germline CDR1 reads SGHTA; CDR2 reads FQGNSA. Between the trimmed V and J ends, which lost 5 bases and 6 bases, there was a span of 17 bases. This CDR3 comprises 15 residues. In nucleotides, the CDR3 is TGTGCCAGCAGCCCCCGTTTTGGGACAACAAACACCATATATTTT. Protein product: CASSPRFGTTNTIYF.

On this clone itself: Other DNA sequences in this sample translate to the same CDR3. This rearrangement joins TRBV3-1 (or the pseudogene TRBV3-2) to TRBJ2-7; the D is unclear. Germline V gene sequence: CDR1 LGHDT, CDR2 YNNKEL (reference sequence). The CDR3 is 11 residues long. V was pared by 3 bases and J by 3 bases, with 3 bases between. The CDR3 sequence: CASSHGYEQYF. The CDR3, as DNA: TGTGCCAGCAGCCACGGCTACGAGCAGTACTTC.

The genes are TRBV7-3 and TRBJ2-7; 10 bases match TRBD2. After removal of 4 bases from V and 2 bases from J, the junction contained 5 bases not matched to a gene. The CDR3 has 15 amino acids. Per germline, CDR1 SGHTA and CDR2 FQGTGA. The CDR3: CASSYLAGAPYEQYF. The DNA for the CDR3 is TGTGCCAGCAGCTATCTAGCGGGGGCCCCCTACGAGCAGTACTTC.

This chain joins TRBV11-2 and TRBJ2-5; D unclear. V was clipped by 2 bases and J by 5 bases, with 9 bases between them. Germline assignment: CDR1 SGHAT and CDR2 FQNNGV. The CDR3 contains 13 residues. In DNA form, the CDR3 reads TGTGCCAGCAGCTTAACGCTTACGGAGACCCAGTACTTC. As protein: CASSLTLTETQYF.

V usage is TRBV28 and J usage is TRBJ1-5; D ambiguous. The CDR3 runs 12 residues. The germline V gene has CDR1 MDHEN and CDR2 SYDVKM. Trimming shortened V by 6 bases and J by 0 bases, and 3 bases separated the two germline ends. The CDR3 DNA reads TGTGCCAGCAGGTATAGCAATCAGCCCCAGCATTTT. Encoded protein: CASRYSNQPQHF.

The V and J genes are TRBV12-3 or TRBV12-4 and TRBJ2-1; TRBD2 might be the D (5 bases). Trimming shortened V by 3 bases and J by 12 bases, and 9 bases separated the two germline ends. This CDR3 spans 11 amino acids. CDR3 coding DNA: TGTGCCAGCAGTTTGGCGGGTGGGCAGTTCTTC. It codes for CASSLAGGQFF.

J is TRBJ1-1 and V is TRBV6-5; D may be TRBD1 (5 bases). Trimming cost V 10 bases and J 1 base, with 13 bases left between them. CDR3 length: 13 amino acids. Germline CDR1 MNHEY, CDR2 SVGAGI. The CDR3, as DNA: TGTGCCACCGGCCGGGACCCGAACACTGAAGCTTTCTTT. Protein sequence: CATGRDPNTEAFF.

The CDR3 bases are TGTGCCAGCAGTCGACCGGGATCCTATAATTCACCCCTCCACTTT. It specifies CASSRPGSYNSPLHF. The rearrangement uses TRBV6-5 and TRBJ1-6; D gene uncertain. The CDR3 is 15 amino acids. In germline, CDR1 is MNHEY, CDR2 SVGAGI. Trimming shortened V by 5 bases and J by 1 base, and 9 bases separated the two germline ends.

The chain recombines TRBV6-5 with TRBJ1-2; D is unclear. The CDR3 runs 13 residues. The V gene lost 2 bases and the J gene lost 8 bases, with 12 bases spanning the gap. CDR1 is MNHEY, CDR2 SVGAGI, per germline. This CDR3 reads CASSYNQVGGYTF. DNA for the CDR3: TGTGCCAGCAGTTACAACCAGGTTGGCGGCTACACCTTC.

V gene TRBV5-1 combines with J gene TRBJ1-1, with 12 positions matching TRBD1. V was pared by 4 bases and J by 5 bases, with 9 bases of the junction left unmatched. Germline CDR1 and CDR2: SGHRS and YFSETQ. This CDR3 has 16 amino acids. DNA for the CDR3: TGCGCCAGCAGCCCAAGGGGGGACAGGGGGCTTACTGAAGCTTTCTTT. It encodes CASSPRGDRGLTEAFF.

This chain joins TRBV4-3 and TRBJ2-3, with TRBD2 matching over 8 bases. This CDR3 comprises 15 residues. Germline V gives CDR1 LGHNA, CDR2 YSLEER. Trimming took 0 bases from V and 4 from J; bases not matched to a gene: 3. The CDR3 here is CASSQDSLAADTQYF. CDR3 DNA: TGCGCCAGCAGCCAAGATTCACTAGCGGCAGATACGCAGTATTTT.

The V call is TRBV19, the J call TRBJ1-6, with 8 bases aligning to TRBD1. After removal of 5 bases from V and 0 bases from J, the junction contained 9 bases not matched to a gene. Germline V gene lookup returns CDR1 LNHDA and CDR2 SQIVND (reference sequence). This CDR3 has 18 amino acids. The CDR3 DNA sequence: TGTGCCAGTAGTGGTAGGACAGGGCTAAGCTCCTATAATTCACCCCTCCACTTT. Translating gives CASSGRTGLSSYNSPLHF.

The chain couples TRBV6-4 to TRBJ2-3; 11 nucleotides match TRBD2. Losses at the gene ends were 0 bases for V and 4 bases for J; bases not matched to a gene: 0. Germline V gene sequence: CDR1 MRHNA, CDR2 SNTAGT. The CDR3 is 15 amino acids. The CDR3 DNA reads TGTGCCAGCAGTGACTCTAGCGGGGGGGCAGATACGCAGTATTTT. Translated: CASSDSSGGADTQYF.

The chain is built from TRBV15 and TRBJ2-7, with TRBD1 matching over 9 bases. The V gene end was trimmed by 4 bases and the J gene end by 2 bases; junction bases not matched to a gene: 6. Germline values: CDR1 LNHNV, CDR2 YYDKDF (reference sequence). The CDR3 runs to 15 residues. CDR3 region: CATSIGTGNTYEQYF. The CDR3 DNA reads as TGTGCCACCAGCATTGGGACAGGGAATACCTACGAGCAGTACTTC.

The V and J genes are TRBV5-1 and TRBJ1-2; D call uncertain. The CDR3 totals 16 residues. Trimming took 3 bases from V and 0 from J, leaving 15 bases between them. The germline V gene has CDR1 SGHRS and CDR2 YFSETQ. The CDR3 coding sequence is TGCGCCAGCAGCTGGAGAAACAGAAACGCTAACTATGGCTACACCTTC. Translation gives CASSWRNRNANYGYTF.

The chain is built from TRBV21-1 and TRBJ1-1. TRBV21-1 is described as a pseudogene. CDR3 length equals 11 residues. CDR3: CASDLRTEAFF. For the CDR3, the DNA is TGTGCCAGCGACCTTAGAACTGAAGCTTTCTTT.

This clone occurred once. The V gene is TRBV6-5, the J gene TRBJ2-5; D is possibly TRBD1 (6 bases). The germline CDR1 and CDR2 sequences are MNHEY and SVGAGI. V lost 5 bases, J lost 2 bases, and 9 bases lay in between. The CDR3 spans 13 residues. The chain's CDR3 is CASSPGVQETQYF. CDR3 DNA sequence: TGTGCCAGCAGTCCAGGGGTTCAAGAGACCCAGTACTTC.

This clone occurred once. The V and J genes are TRBV28 and TRBJ1-2, with 8 bases that match TRBD1. Germline V gene lookup returns CDR1 MDHEN and CDR2 SYDVKM. V gave up 9 bases and J gave up 7 bases; unmatched junction bases: 16. The CDR3 consists of 15 residues. The CDR3 nucleotides are TGTGCCAGTGACCAGGGACAGGCCAACGGAGGTGGCTACACCTTC. It encodes CASDQGQANGGGYTF.

The rearrangement uses TRBV18 and TRBJ1-5; D is uncertain. Per germline, CDR1 KGHSH and CDR2 LQKENI. This CDR3 is built from 15 residues. Trimming left V 3 bases short and J 1 base short, with 10 bases between. The CDR3 spells CASSPPFGSNQPQHF. In DNA, the CDR3 is TGTGCCAGCTCACCCCCTTTTGGCAGCAATCAGCCCCAGCATTTT.

This rearrangement joins TRBV7-2 to TRBJ1-4; tentatively, D is TRBD1 (6 bases). Trimming removed 5 bases from V and 8 bases from J, with 18 bases in between. The CDR3 contains 15 residues. CDR1 and CDR2 (germline): SGHTA, FQGNSA. The CDR3 DNA reads as TGTGCCAGCAGCGTAAACCCACAGGGATGGGAAAAACTGTTTTTT. This encodes CASSVNPQGWEKLFF.

The chain uses TRBV5-4 and TRBJ1-6; D is uncertain. Germline values: CDR1 SGHNT, CDR2 YYREEE (reference sequence). CDR3 length: 15 amino acids. Trimming removed 0 bases from V and 6 bases from J, with 10 bases in between. This CDR3 is CASSLGGGGNSPLHF. The CDR3 nucleotides are TGTGCCAGCAGCTTGGGAGGAGGTGGTAATTCACCCCTCCACTTT.